The next 19 T cell receptor beta chains were all read from a single sample in a study of CD8 T cells in ankylosing spondylitis. MiXCR, run by TCRdb on the 5' RACE reads, gives a single entry per CDR3 protein. The table has around 150,000 distinct CDR3 sequences, 30% to 40% seen once; the top ten hold around 6%. The sample was synovial fluid, either unsorted or a sorted T cell fraction (not recorded which). Every receptor here comes from a male donor with ankylosing spondylitis.

This chain connects TRBV3-1 to TRBJ2-7; D gene uncertain. Trimming took 3 bases from V and 3 from J, leaving 12 bases between them. This CDR3 has 14 residues. From germline, CDR1 is LGHDT and CDR2 YNNKEL (reference sequence). The CDR3 sequence: CASSQIPGSYEQYF. CDR3 DNA sequence: TGTGCCAGCAGCCAGATACCAGGAAGCTACGAGCAGTACTTC.

This clonotype appeared a single time. V gene TRBV2 combines with J gene TRBJ2-3; unclear D gene. The germline gives CDR1 SNHLY, CDR2 FYNNEI. The CDR3 sequence is 11 residues long. V dropped 2 bases and J dropped 6 bases, with 3 bases sitting between them. CDR3 sequence: CASSERDTQYF. The CDR3 nucleotides are TGTGCCAGCAGTGAACGGGATACGCAGTATTTT.

The rearrangement uses TRBV20-1 and TRBJ2-3, with D perhaps TRBD2 (6 bases). CDR1 and CDR2 (germline): DFQATT, SNEGSKA (reference sequence). The V and J ends lost 6 bases and 4 bases respectively, with 20 bases between them. The CDR3 is made up of 15 amino acids. The chain's CDR3 is CSARTLGGRADTQYF. The CDR3 DNA follows: TGCAGTGCGAGGACCCTGGGGGGTCGGGCAGATACGCAGTATTTT.

This clonotype has a handful of counts. The chain uses TRBV3-1 and TRBJ1-2, with 10 bases that match TRBD1. CDR1 LGHDT and CDR2 YNNKEL come from the germline V gene (reference sequence). The trim removed 5 bases at V and 3 bases at J, leaving 12 bases unmatched. This CDR3 comprises 17 residues. The DNA for the CDR3 is TGTGCCAGCAGCTCCCACCCCCGGGACAGGGGATACTATGGCTACACCTTC. Amino acid sequence: CASSSHPRDRGYYGYTF.

The chain carries TRBV20-1 and TRBJ2-2, with 9 positions matching TRBD2. The CDR3 extends over 14 amino acids. Germline V lookup: CDR1 DFQATT, CDR2 SNEGSKA (reference sequence). J gave up 8 bases and V 3 bases, and 7 bases lay outside the gene matches. In nucleotides, the CDR3 is TGCAGTGCTAGGGCGGGAGGGCAAATAGGGGAGCTGTTTTTT. Amino acid sequence: CSARAGGQIGELFF.

This chain connects TRBV28 to TRBJ2-7, with a possible D match to TRBD2 (5 bases). The ends were cut back, 5 bases at V and 1 base at J, with 21 bases in the middle. Germline values: CDR1 MDHEN, CDR2 SYDVKM. The CDR3 consists of 17 residues. Here the CDR3 DNA reads TGTGCCAGCAGTCCCGACGAGGGCTATTCCCCGTCCTACGAGCAGTACTTC. Translating it yields CASSPDEGYSPSYEQYF. The full variable domain, completed using reference TRBV28 and TRBJ2-7, is DVKVTQSSRYLVKRTGEKVFLECVQDMDHENMFWYRQDPGLGLRLIYFSYDVKMKEKGDIPEGYSVSREKKERFSLILESASTNQTSMYLCASSPDEGYSPSYEQYFGPGTRLTVT.

This clonotype was recorded at least ten times. The chain couples TRBV29-1 to TRBJ2-1, with D possibly being TRBD1 (5 bases). The CDR3 totals 13 residues. Germline loops: CDR1 SQVTM, CDR2 ANQGSEA. Deletions cut 6 bases from V and 4 bases from J, with 13 bases between. CDR3 region: CSVHRQSYNEQFF. As DNA, the CDR3 is TGCAGCGTCCACCGACAGAGTTACAATGAGCAGTTCTTC.

The rearrangement links TRBV18 to TRBJ2-1; D not certain. Germline lookup yields CDR1 KGHSH and CDR2 LQKENI. With 4 bases removed from V and 3 bases from J, the gap between germline ends came to 16 bases. The CDR3 loop spans 16 amino acids. In DNA form, the CDR3 reads TGTGCCAGCTCACGAGCCGGACGGGCAGGCTACAATGAGCAGTTCTTC. This encodes CASSRAGRAGYNEQFF. The entire variable domain, with the rest obtained from reference TRBV18 and TRBJ2-1, is as follows: NAGVMQNPRHLVRRRGQEARLRCSPMKGHSHVYWYRQLPEEGLKFMVYLQKENIIDESGMPKERFSAEFPKEGPSILRIQQVVRGDSAAYFCASSRAGRAGYNEQFFGPGTRLTVL.

The chain is built from TRBV6-2 or TRBV6-3 and TRBJ2-7; 9 bases map to TRBD1. CDR1 is MNHEY and CDR2 is SVGEGT in the germline V gene. CDR3 size: 14 residues. V shed 5 bases, J shed 3 bases, and the junction held 5 bases outside the gene matches. This CDR3 is CASSLGQGIYEQYF. CDR3 DNA sequence: TGTGCCAGCAGTCTCGGACAGGGGATCTACGAGCAGTACTTC.

This clonotype was recorded many times. The chain recombines TRBV20-1 with TRBJ2-7; D possibly corresponds to TRBD2 (5 bases). CDR3 length equals 10 residues. With 5 bases removed from V and 6 bases from J, the gap between germline ends came to 8 bases. In germline, CDR1 is DFQATT, CDR2 SNEGSKA (reference sequence). CDR3 region: CSAERAEQYF. In nucleotides, the CDR3 is TGCAGTGCTGAGAGGGCCGAGCAGTACTTC.

The DNA of the CDR3 is TGCAGTGCTAGAGCCGATCCGGGACAGGGAAGTTACGAGCAGTACTTC. It encodes CSARADPGQGSYEQYF. The chain recombines TRBV20-1 with TRBJ2-7; 9 bases agree with TRBD1. Looked up from germline, CDR1 is DFQATT and CDR2 is SNEGSKA (reference sequence). The ends lost 1 base at V and 4 bases at J; junction bases unmatched: 11. The CDR3 consists of 16 residues.

This clonotype was seen only a few times. The chain couples TRBV7-9 to TRBJ2-4; the D gene is possibly TRBD1 (5 bases). Trimming removed 5 bases at V and 0 bases at J, with 17 bases between. The CDR3 spans 17 residues. Germline V CDR1 and CDR2: SEHNR, FQNEAQ (reference sequence). The CDR3 region is CASSPRTGLLAKNIQYF. CDR3 coding DNA: TGTGCCAGCAGCCCCCGTACAGGATTGCTAGCCAAAAACATTCAGTACTTC.

The gene calls are TRBV7-2 and TRBJ1-4, with no clear D. Trimming pared 5 bases from V and 8 bases from J, leaving 18 bases between. From germline, CDR1 is SGHTA and CDR2 FQGNSA. There are 15 residues in the CDR3. DNA of the CDR3: TGTGCCAGCAGCCCCGTCCGGGTTCCCGGGGAAAAACTGTTTTTT. As protein: CASSPVRVPGEKLFF. The variable domain in full, with the rest retrieved from reference TRBV7-2 and TRBJ1-4, is GAGVSQSPSNKVTEKGKDVELRCDPISGHTALYWYRQSLGQGLEFLIYFQGNSAPDKSGLPSDRFSAERTGGSVSTLTIQRTQQEDSAVYLCASSPVRVPGEKLFFGSGTQLSVL.

This clonotype was seen a few times. The chain recombines TRBV25-1 with TRBJ2-3, with 7 positions matching TRBD1. This CDR3 has 18 amino acids. The trim removed 3 bases at V and 2 bases at J, leaving 14 bases unmatched. The germline V gene has CDR1 MGHDK and CDR2 SYGVNS. Written as DNA, the CDR3 is TGTGCCAGCAGTGACGGACAACTGACAGGGTACCTCACAGATACGCAGTATTTT. Its protein is CASSDGQLTGYLTDTQYF.

V and J are TRBV15 and TRBJ1-2; the D is unclear. Germline CDR1 and CDR2: LNHNV and YYDKDF (reference sequence). This CDR3 is built from 13 residues. Trimming cost V 0 bases and J 3 bases, with 5 bases left between them. The CDR3 DNA is TGTGCCACCAGCAGAGATATCTACTATGGCTACACCTTC. This encodes CATSRDIYYGYTF. Based on the CDR3 plus reference TRBV15 and TRBJ1-2, the full variable domain is DAMVIQNPRYQVTQFGKPVTLSCSQTLNHNVMYWYQQKSSQAPKLLFHYYDKDFNNEADTPDNFQSRRPNTSFCFLDIRSPGLGDTAMYLCATSRDIYYGYTFGSGTRLTVV.

The chain has TRBV20-1 and TRBJ2-5, with D uncertain. In germline, CDR1 is DFQATT, CDR2 SNEGSKA (reference sequence). The germline V and J ends were trimmed by 2 bases and 3 bases, with 10 bases remaining between them. The length of the CDR3 is 13 residues. The CDR3 sequence is CSARLESKETQYF. Written as DNA, the CDR3 is TGCAGTGCTAGATTGGAAAGCAAAGAGACCCAGTACTTC.

This chain joins TRBV6-5 and TRBJ1-2; possible D gene TRBD1, 5 bases. V was clipped by 2 bases and J by 4 bases, with 8 bases between them. Germline V gene data show CDR1 as MNHEY and CDR2 as SVGAGI. There are 13 residues in the CDR3. In DNA form, the CDR3 reads TGTGCCAGCAGTTACCAGGGATTCTATGGCTACACCTTC. Translating it yields CASSYQGFYGYTF.

This clonotype was detected a few times. This chain connects TRBV2 to TRBJ1-1; D is possibly TRBD1 (6 bases). Trimming removed 4 bases from V and 2 bases from J, with 11 bases in between. CDR1 SNHLY and CDR2 FYNNEI come from the germline V gene. The CDR3 runs 14 residues. DNA of the CDR3: TGTGCCAGCAGTGCAACAGGGTTAAACACTGAAGCTTTCTTT. Its translation: CASSATGLNTEAFF.

This clonotype was seen a handful of times. The DNA for the CDR3 is TGCAGTGCTAGTCTCGCGGGGGAGAGCAATGAGCAGTTCTTC. Amino acids: CSASLAGESNEQFF. The rearrangement links TRBV20-1 to TRBJ2-1; 7 bases match TRBD2. CDR3 length: 14 residues. Germline values: CDR1 DFQATT, CDR2 SNEGSKA (reference sequence). The V gene end was trimmed by 3 bases and the J gene end by 6 bases; junction bases not matched to a gene: 8.